Sequencing of this T cell receptor (beta chain) was carried out in a study of OX40 agonist ivuxolimab in advanced cancers. Clones were read by immunoSEQ multiplex PCR, and TCRdb kept only the in-frame ones, dropping some. The data contain under 40,000 clones, about three quarters of them singletons. Germline CDR1 and CDR2: SNHLY and FYNNEI. This CDR3 is built from 13 residues. V lost 10 bases and J lost 7, with 14 bases in between. This clone came up a few times. The TCR sequence derives from an adult with an advanced solid tumor such as melanoma, head and neck, liver or kidney cancer. Sequenced material: CD4+ or CD8+ T cells sorted from blood, taken in a trial of the OX40 agonist ivuxolimab. V and J are TRBV2 and TRBJ1-6; D unclear. CDR3 sequence: CATRAGVNSPLHF. The CDR3 DNA reads as TGTGCCACTCGGGCGGGAGTGAATTCACCCCTCCACTTT. Supplemented by reference TRBV2 and TRBJ1-6, the full variable domain reads EPEVTQTPSHQVTQMGQEVILRCVPISNHLYFYWYRQILGQKVEFLVSFYNNEISEKSEIFDDQFSVERPDGSNFTLKIRSTKLEDSAMYFCATRAGVNSPLHFGNGTRLTVT.